A single T cell receptor beta chain is shown here with its context. What it recognizes is unknown. Germline V gene sequence: CDR1 SGHRS, CDR2 YFSETQ. V trimming: 1 base; J trimming: 0 bases; junction bases outside the gene matches: 6. The CDR3 loop spans 18 amino acids. This entry is derived from a study of cytomegalovirus exposure and HLA in healthy donors. Broader study findings: The investigators catalogued about 170 TCR beta chains as cytomegalovirus-associated.

The repertoire was sequenced with immunoSEQ multiplex PCR; TCRdb's copy has only in-frame clones and lacks some. The sample carries under 200,000 clones, roughly 91% recorded once. The V call is TRBV5-1, the J call TRBJ2-1; 11 positions agree with TRBD2. This TCR came from a man younger than 30 in good health and CMV-seropositive. Specimen: PBMCs. The CDR3 loop reads CASSLPPSGRLSYNEQFF. The CDR3, as DNA: TGCGCCAGCAGCTTGCCGCCTAGCGGGAGGCTCTCCTACAATGAGCAGTTCTTC.